Listed here is a single TCR beta chain. The sample originates from a study of blood T cell repertoires in COVID-19. The CDR3 length is 18 residues. The germline V gene encodes CDR1 SGHNT and CDR2 YYREEE (reference sequence). V lost 7 bases and J lost 0, with 20 bases in between. TCRdb keeps only in-frame clones here, not all; method: immunoSEQ multiplex PCR. This table has 150,000 to 200,000 clones, roughly four fifths appearing once. The rearrangement joins TRBV5-4 to TRBJ2-6; D is perhaps TRBD1 (6 bases). The sequenced sample consisted of peripheral blood. The TCR originated in a woman aged 70-85 years with COVID-19, enrolled during active disease. The CDR3 loop reads CASGGTKRISSGANVLTF. The CDR3 DNA reads TGTGCCAGCGGGGGCACCAAGCGAATTTCCTCTGGGGCCAACGTCCTGACTTTC.